Here is one T cell receptor beta chain with its context. Survey-level TCR beta sequencing used the immunoSEQ assay. Method: immunoSEQ multiplex PCR; TCRdb's copy keeps in-frame clones and lacks some. The sample includes some 70,000 clones, roughly 93% seen only once; the top ten take under 4.5%. The clonotype originates from a man aged 40-50 years with rheumatoid arthritis. Sequenced input: PBMCs.

DNA of the CDR3: TGCGCCAGCAGTCATTCACCCCTCCACTTT. The encoded protein is CASSHSPLHF. The chain joins TRBV10-1 to TRBJ1-6; no clear D. Per the germline V gene, CDR1 is WNHNN and CDR2 is SYGVQD (reference sequence). Trimming pared 5 bases from V and 8 bases from J, leaving 1 base between. This CDR3 comprises 10 residues.